The 24 T cell receptor beta chains below all came from one sample that was sequenced in a study of beta chain features in type 1 diabetes. Expressed TCRB transcripts got sequenced, as all isolated RNA was reverse transcribed. Method: immunoSEQ multiplex PCR; TCRdb's copy keeps in-frame clones and lacks some. The data contain under 450,000 clones, roughly 13% of them seen just once; the ten biggest clones take up less than 0.04%. Source material: naive CD4+ T cells from blood. All receptors come from a man aged 30 to 45 in good health.

The chain carries TRBV11-2 and TRBJ1-2; D remains unclear. The germline CDR1 and CDR2 sequences are SGHAT and FQNNGV. The V and J ends lost 5 bases and 3 bases respectively, with 7 bases between them. There are 12 residues in the CDR3. CDR3 sequence (DNA): TGTGCCAGCAGCCCCCCGGACTATGGCTACACCTTC. Amino acid sequence: CASSPPDYGYTF.

The CDR3 nucleotides read TGTGCCAGCAGCCCCACATGGGGGGCGAATACGCAGTATTTT. Protein sequence: CASSPTWGANTQYF. The rearrangement joins TRBV25-1 to TRBJ2-3; perhaps D is TRBD1 or TRBD2 (6 bases each). Deletions cut 6 bases from V and 7 bases from J, with 17 bases between. The germline V gene encodes CDR1 MGHDK and CDR2 SYGVNS. The CDR3 contains 14 residues.

The J gene is TRBJ2-6, the V gene TRBV27; D is possibly TRBD2 (7 bases). CDR1 is MNHEY and CDR2 is SMNVEV in the germline V gene (reference sequence). Trimming removed 10 bases from V and 3 bases from J, with 16 bases in between. The CDR3 is 15 residues long. CDR3 DNA: TGTGCCACCGGTCGGGGGGCTGTTGGGGCCAACGTCCTGACTTTC. Amino acids: CATGRGAVGANVLTF.

The V and J genes are TRBV5-6 and TRBJ2-5; D is uncertain. Germline V CDR1 and CDR2: SGHDT, YYEEEE. CDR3 size: 14 residues. The germline V and J ends were trimmed by 4 bases and 4 bases, with 14 bases remaining between them. CDR3 protein: CASSHPVGSETQYF. The CDR3 DNA reads as TGTGCCAGCAGCCATCCTGTCGGGTCAGAGACCCAGTACTTC.

This chain links TRBV30 with TRBJ2-5, with TRBD2 identical over 14 bases. Germline CDR1 is GTSNPN and CDR2 is SVGIG (reference sequence). This CDR3 comprises 16 residues. After removal of 5 bases from V and 4 bases from J, the junction contained 9 bases not matched to a gene. CDR3 in DNA: TGTGCCTGGGAAAGGGGACTAGCGGGAGTGGGAGAGACCCAGTACTTC. Its translation: CAWERGLAGVGETQYF.

The gene calls are TRBV7-7 and TRBJ2-3; D is undetermined. Germline values: CDR1 SSHAT, CDR2 FNYEAQ (reference sequence). The CDR3 sequence is 15 residues long. Trimming took 5 bases from V and 3 from J, leaving 15 bases between them. The CDR3 DNA is TGTGCCAGCAGCCGGAGAGGCGATCTGACAGATACGCAGTATTTT. Translating gives CASSRRGDLTDTQYF.

The chain links TRBV7-8 to TRBJ2-3; possibly TRBD1 for D (5 bases). Trimming stripped 1 base from V and 3 bases from J, with 11 bases between. Germline V gives CDR1 SGHVS, CDR2 FQNEAQ. CDR3 length: 15 residues. This CDR3 reads CASSLDPGITDTQYF. DNA of the CDR3: TGTGCCAGCAGCTTAGATCCAGGGATAACAGATACGCAGTATTTT.

The chain uses TRBV10-3 and TRBJ2-5; 11 bases agree with TRBD2. CDR1 is ENHRY and CDR2 is SYGVKD in the germline V gene. The CDR3 spans 15 residues. J was trimmed by 2 bases and V by 5 bases; bases with no gene match: 4. In nucleotides, the CDR3 is TGTGCCATCAGTATACTAGCGGGGGCGCAAGAGACCCAGTACTTC. Its translation: CAISILAGAQETQYF.

This clone was seen only a few times. V is TRBV5-1 and J is TRBJ1-1; 9 bases match TRBD1. The V gene end was trimmed by 3 bases and the J gene end by 4 bases; junction bases not matched to a gene: 10. Germline V gene data show CDR1 as SGHRS and CDR2 as YFSETQ. This CDR3 comprises 16 residues. CDR3 sequence: CASSSAGQGRGTEAFF. As DNA, the CDR3 is TGCGCCAGCAGCTCGGCCGGACAGGGGCGGGGCACTGAAGCTTTCTTT.

This clone has ten or more counts. The rearrangement links TRBV29-1 to TRBJ1-5; no definite D call. CDR3 length: 12 residues. Germline V gene data show CDR1 as SQVTM and CDR2 as ANQGSEA. The V gene lost 4 bases and the J gene lost 0 bases, with 4 bases spanning the gap. Here the CDR3 reads CSVASSNQPQHF. Written as DNA, the CDR3 is TGCAGCGTTGCGTCTAGCAATCAGCCCCAGCATTTT.

This clone has more than one count but fewer than ten. J is TRBJ2-3 and V is TRBV4-3; 10 bases align to TRBD2. The trim removed 1 base at V and 2 bases at J, leaving 6 bases unmatched. Germline values: CDR1 LGHNA, CDR2 YSLEER. CDR3 length: 17 amino acids. CDR3 sequence (DNA): TGCGCCAGCAGCCAAGCTAGCGGGGGATTTAACACAGATACGCAGTATTTT. This codes for CASSQASGGFNTDTQYF.

This clone turned up a few times. This rearrangement joins TRBV15 to TRBJ1-2; D unclear. Trimming pared 4 bases from V and 4 bases from J, leaving 7 bases between. CDR3 length: 12 amino acids. CDR1 is LNHNV and CDR2 is YYDKDF in the germline V gene (reference sequence). The CDR3 DNA is TGTGCCACCAGCAATGCTGGCTATGGCTACACCTTC. Translated: CATSNAGYGYTF.

This clone was seen more than once but under ten times. The chain carries TRBV18 and TRBJ2-4; D is unclear. V lost 2 bases to trimming and J lost 6 bases, with 8 bases between them. Germline CDR1 KGHSH, CDR2 LQKENI. This CDR3 is built from 13 residues. CDR3 sequence (DNA): TGTGCCAGCTCACCAGACCAATCAAACATTCAGTACTTC. It encodes CASSPDQSNIQYF.

In its sample, this clone was seen a few times. V and J are TRBV7-2 and TRBJ2-3; the D gene is possibly TRBD2 (5 bases). Germline lookup yields CDR1 SGHTA and CDR2 FQGNSA. The CDR3 has 13 residues. Trimming took 3 bases from V and 5 from J, leaving 9 bases between them. This chain's CDR3 is CASSFRERDTQYF. The CDR3 coding sequence is TGTGCCAGCAGCTTTAGGGAGCGAGATACGCAGTATTTT. Full variable domain (remainder filled in from reference TRBV7-2 and TRBJ2-3): GAGVSQSPSNKVTEKGKDVELRCDPISGHTALYWYRQSLGQGLEFLIYFQGNSAPDKSGLPSDRFSAERTGGSVSTLTIQRTQQEDSAVYLCASSFRERDTQYFGPGTRLTVL.

The V and J genes are TRBV27 and TRBJ2-1; D unclear. Trimming took off 4 bases at V and 10 bases at J, with 14 bases between the two ends. From germline, CDR1 is MNHEY and CDR2 SMNVEV (reference sequence). This CDR3 has 13 amino acids. This CDR3 is CASSYAVLSEQFF. Written as DNA, the CDR3 is TGTGCCAGCAGTTACGCGGTTTTAAGCGAGCAGTTCTTC.

This chain joins TRBV5-6 and TRBJ2-3; D is unclear. Germline values: CDR1 SGHDT, CDR2 YYEEEE. CDR3 length equals 14 residues. Trimming pared 2 bases from V and 1 base from J, leaving 8 bases between. The CDR3 loop reads CASSFRVRTDTQYF. The CDR3 DNA reads TGTGCCAGCAGCTTCCGGGTACGCACAGATACGCAGTATTTT. Looking up the rest from reference TRBV5-6 and TRBJ2-3 gives the full variable domain: DAGVTQSPTHLIKTRGQQVTLRCSPKSGHDTVSWYQQALGQGPQFIFQYYEEEERQRGNFPDRFSGHQFPNYSSELNVNALLLGDSALYLCASSFRVRTDTQYFGPGTRLTVL.

The chain joins TRBV19 to TRBJ1-1; D is undetermined. Germline lookup yields CDR1 LNHDA and CDR2 SQIVND (reference sequence). The CDR3 totals 8 residues. Between the trimmed V and J ends, which lost 11 bases and 9 bases, there was a span of 7 bases. As DNA, the CDR3 is TGTGCCTTTCCTAAAGCTTTCTTT. It codes for CAFPKAFF.

The V call is TRBV18, the J call TRBJ1-5, with 7 bases fitting TRBD1. This CDR3 is built from 15 residues. The ends lost 3 bases at V and 6 bases at J; junction bases unmatched: 8. Germline values: CDR1 KGHSH, CDR2 LQKENI. CDR3 amino acids: CASSPSPTGSQPQHF. For the CDR3, the DNA is TGTGCCAGCTCACCCTCTCCGACAGGGAGTCAGCCCCAGCATTTT.

This clone was observed a handful of times. The chain couples TRBV6-1 to TRBJ2-7; D might be TRBD1 (5 bases). This CDR3 region has 14 residues. The ends were cut back, 3 bases at V and 6 bases at J, with 15 bases in the middle. The germline CDR1 and CDR2 sequences are MNHNS and SASEGT. Written as DNA, the CDR3 is TGTGCCAGCAGTGAGGCTGGGCTAGGGGCCGAGCAGTACGTC. It specifies CASSEAGLGAEQYV.

This clone was recorded a few times. The chain has TRBV7-6 and TRBJ2-1, with TRBD2 identical over 8 bases. Germline-derived CDR1 and CDR2 are SGHVS and FNYEAQ. Germline trimming cut 2 bases from V and 9 bases from J; bases unmatched to any gene: 6. The CDR3 spans 14 residues. The CDR3 DNA follows: TGTGCCAGCAGCTTAATGGGACTAGGGTCTGAGCAGTTCTTC. Its translation is CASSLMGLGSEQFF.

A few counts support this clone. Other DNA sequences in this sample translate to the same CDR3. The chain joins TRBV30 to TRBJ2-3; D gene ambiguous. This CDR3 is built from 12 residues. Per germline, CDR1 GTSNPN and CDR2 SVGIG (reference sequence). Trimming left V 3 bases short and J 4 bases short, with 8 bases between. The CDR3 DNA reads as TGTGCCTGGAGCCCCCTAGCAGATACGCAGTATTTT. Translated: CAWSPLADTQYF.

This clone showed up many times. The chain couples TRBV7-2 to TRBJ2-7, with a tentative D call TRBD1 (5 bases). The V gene's germline CDR1 is SGHTA and CDR2 FQGNSA. V was cut by 7 bases and J by 0 bases, with 16 bases left in between. This CDR3 is built from 15 residues. CDR3 DNA: TGTGCCAGCAAAATAGAGCGACAGAGCTCCTACGAGCAGTACTTC. Protein product: CASKIERQSSYEQYF.

The table lists this clone with a few counts. The chain couples TRBV5-6 to TRBJ1-2; D gene unclear. CDR1 SGHDT and CDR2 YYEEEE come from the germline V gene. The CDR3 is 15 amino acids. With 4 bases removed from V and 0 bases from J, the gap between germline ends came to 13 bases. Written as DNA, the CDR3 is TGTGCCAGCAGCATCGCTGGGCGGACTAACTATGGCTACACCTTC. Translated: CASSIAGRTNYGYTF.

This clone was detected a few times. The chain recombines TRBV6-5 with TRBJ2-5; D is undetermined. CDR1 MNHEY and CDR2 SVGAGI come from the germline V gene. The CDR3 contains 11 residues. V lost 2 bases and J lost 2, with 0 bases in between. CDR3 DNA sequence: TGTGCCAGCAGTTACCAAGAGACCCAGTACTTC. Protein: CASSYQETQYF.